Sequencing of this T cell receptor beta chain was carried out in a study of CD8 T cells in Susac syndrome. A remark on this clonotype: Its antigen is not identified.

The germline V and J ends were trimmed by 3 bases and 5 bases, with 14 bases remaining between them. This CDR3 is built from 15 residues. Germline lookup yields CDR1 SGHRS and CDR2 YFSETQ. Study-level points and caveats: The CD4+ T cell repertoires that were profiled in Susac syndrome showed no clonal expansion.

The RNA, roughly 0.45 to 1 ug, was put through reverse transcription using random hexamers. Amplification of TCR beta CDR3 was carried out by immunoSEQ multiplex PCR, which covered 54 Vbeta and 13 Jbeta segments. A single record per CDR3 protein comes from TCRdb applying MiXCR to the immunoSEQ multiplex PCR reads. Of approximately 180,000 distinct CDR3 sequences in the sample, 91% were seen once. The rearrangement uses TRBV5-1 and TRBJ2-2; TRBD1 is a possible D gene (8 bases). The clonotype originates from a human donor with Susac syndrome. Sequenced: CD4+ T cells from PBMCs. In DNA, the CDR3 is TGCGCCAGCAGCTCCGGACAGGGAGGGACCGGGGAGCTGTTTTTT. Translation gives CASSSGQGGTGELFF.